Presented here are 21 T cell receptor beta chains from one specimen sequenced in a study of shared clonotypes between healthy human individuals. Data came from immunoSEQ multiplex PCR; TCRdb stores just in-frame clones and leaves some out. The sample consists of fewer than 650,000 clones, 75% to 85% of them appearing once. Material for sequencing was PBMCs. These TCRs come from a woman in her thirties or forties in good health. Some clones in this sample may be carry-over from other donors' samples.

This clone occurred once. The J gene is TRBJ2-7, the V gene TRBV5-4, with a weak D call TRBD2 (6 bases). Trimming shortened V by 1 base and J by 3 bases, and 11 bases separated the two germline ends. CDR3 length: 14 residues. The germline CDR1 and CDR2 sequences are SGHNT and YYREEE (reference sequence). Written as DNA, the CDR3 is TGTGCCAGCAGCTTGTTGGGGGGAAACTACGAGCAGTACTTC. Amino acid sequence: CASSLLGGNYEQYF.

CDR3 sequence (DNA): TGTGCCAGCAGTAACCCTCGGGACGGTCCCTACGAGCAGTACTTC. Residues: CASSNPRDGPYEQYF. This sequence joins TRBV6-1 and TRBJ2-7, with D tentatively TRBD1 or TRBD2 (5 bases each). V lost 5 bases to trimming and J lost 2 bases, with 16 bases between them. This CDR3 has 15 residues. Germline V gives CDR1 MNHNS, CDR2 SASEGT.

The J gene is TRBJ2-1, the V gene TRBV7-9; D is uncertain. Trimming shortened V by 4 bases and J by 0 bases, and 10 bases separated the two germline ends. CDR1 and CDR2 (germline): SEHNR, FQNEAQ (reference sequence). This CDR3 has 15 amino acids. The DNA for the CDR3 is TGTGCCAGCAGCTACGGGCGCTCCTCCTACAATGAGCAGTTCTTC. This gives the protein CASSYGRSSYNEQFF.

The V gene is TRBV30, the J gene TRBJ1-2; the match to TRBD1 covers 7 bases. The V segment lost 3 bases and the J segment 8 bases; nucleotides outside the gene matches: 9. The length of the CDR3 is 13 residues. Germline V gene lookup returns CDR1 GTSNPN and CDR2 SVGIG (reference sequence). The CDR3 loop is CAWRITGVGGYTF. As DNA, the CDR3 is TGTGCCTGGAGAATCACAGGGGTAGGAGGCTACACCTTC.

The V and J genes are TRBV28 and TRBJ1-5, with 7 bases aligning to TRBD1. Germline lookup yields CDR1 MDHEN and CDR2 SYDVKM. This CDR3 spans 13 amino acids. Trimming took 7 bases from V and 3 from J; bases not matched to a gene: 3. The CDR3 loop is CASNRGDNQPQHF. As DNA, the CDR3 is TGTGCCAGCAACAGGGGTGACAATCAGCCCCAGCATTTT.

This clone came up a few times. The J gene is TRBJ1-2, the V gene TRBV5-1; no definite D call. The germline V gene has CDR1 SGHRS and CDR2 YFSETQ. V lost 7 bases to trimming and J lost 4 bases, with 14 bases between them. The CDR3 loop spans 13 amino acids. The CDR3 region is CASFEGSFYGYTF. The CDR3 nucleotides read TGCGCCAGCTTTGAAGGGTCCTTCTATGGCTACACCTTC.

This chain uses TRBV29-1 with TRBJ2-7; no clear D. The V end was cut by 0 bases, the J end by 3 bases, with 9 bases between. CDR3 length: 13 amino acids. CDR1 is SQVTM, CDR2 ANQGSEA, per germline. CDR3 protein: CSVEDPGRYEQYF. The CDR3 bases are TGCAGCGTTGAAGATCCTGGCCGCTACGAGCAGTACTTC.

This clone has at least ten counts. The chain carries TRBV5-4 and TRBJ2-3; D call uncertain. Trimming cost V 4 bases and J 0 bases, with 9 bases left between them. The CDR3 sequence is 14 residues long. Germline CDR1 SGHNT, CDR2 YYREEE (reference sequence). For the CDR3, the DNA is TGTGCCAGCAGCCGTCCAATTAGCACAGATACGCAGTATTTT. Encoded protein: CASSRPISTDTQYF.

The chain recombines TRBV28 with TRBJ1-2, with D perhaps matching TRBD1 (5 bases). This CDR3 has 16 residues. V was trimmed by 7 bases and J by 0 bases, leaving 18 bases between them. Per germline, CDR1 MDHEN and CDR2 SYDVKM. Here the CDR3 DNA reads TGTGCCAGCACCACATGGGCGGGGGGGACTAACTATGGCTACACCTTC. This codes for CASTTWAGGTNYGYTF.

The chain combines TRBV7-8 with TRBJ2-7; TRBD1 is a possible D gene (6 bases). Germline CDR1 reads SGHVS; CDR2 reads FQNEAQ. Trimming took 5 bases from V and 9 from J, leaving 17 bases between them. This CDR3 comprises 13 residues. The CDR3 region has the DNA TGTGCCAGCAGCCAGATTTCGATACAGGGGCAGTACTTC. As protein: CASSQISIQGQYF.

CDR3 sequence: CASTKTSGYTGELFF. The CDR3 DNA sequence: TGTGCCAGCACGAAAACTAGCGGGTACACCGGGGAGCTGTTTTTT. The chain has TRBV27 and TRBJ2-2; 9 bases are shared with TRBD2. The CDR3 runs 15 residues. Germline V CDR1 and CDR2: MNHEY, SMNVEV (reference sequence). The V segment lost 7 bases and the J segment 3 bases; nucleotides outside the gene matches: 6.

The count of this clone is one. This chain links TRBV11-3 with TRBJ2-1; maybe TRBD2 (5 bases). CDR3 size: 14 residues. The V and J ends lost 4 bases and 9 bases respectively, with 16 bases between them. Per germline, CDR1 SGHNT and CDR2 YENEEA. CDR3 bases: TGTGCCAGCAGCTCTGGCGGGTCGTCTGGTGAGCAGTTCTTC. Translation gives CASSSGGSSGEQFF. Using reference TRBV11-3 and TRBJ2-1 for the parts outside the CDR3, the full variable domain is EAGVVQSPRYKIIEKKQPVAFWCNPISGHNTLYWYLQNLGQGPELLIRYENEEAVDDSQLPKDRFSAERLKGVDSTLKIQPAELGDSAVYLCASSSGGSSGEQFFGPGTRLTVL.

The rearrangement links TRBV7-4 to TRBJ2-7, with a weak D call TRBD2 (6 bases). CDR3 size: 17 residues. CDR1 is SGHVT and CDR2 is SQSDAQ in the germline V gene. V was trimmed by 0 bases and J by 0 bases, leaving 15 bases between them. The DNA for the CDR3 is TGTGCCAGCAGCTTAGCGAAGATTCAGGAGGGCTCCTACGAGCAGTACTTC. This encodes CASSLAKIQEGSYEQYF.

The chain combines TRBV6-6 with TRBJ1-5; TRBD1 agrees at 8 bases. V lost 7 bases, J lost 5 bases, and 10 bases stayed unmatched. The CDR3 spans 15 residues. Germline assignment: CDR1 MNHNY and CDR2 SVGAGI (reference sequence). The CDR3 region is CASTPSATGDQPQHF. CDR3 DNA sequence: TGTGCCAGCACTCCATCTGCGACAGGGGATCAGCCCCAGCATTTT.

The chain joins TRBV30 to TRBJ2-3; 13 bases are a match to TRBD2. The CDR3 runs 18 residues. Trimming removed 5 bases from V and 6 bases from J; junction bases left unmatched: 17. Looked up from germline, CDR1 is GTSNPN and CDR2 is SVGIG (reference sequence). CDR3 DNA: TGTGCCTGGGGACACCTCGGGACTAGCGGGACATACACCGATACGCAGTATTTT. Protein product: CAWGHLGTSGTYTDTQYF.

V gene TRBV6-5 combines with J gene TRBJ2-7; 11 nucleotides agree with TRBD1. This CDR3 spans 16 amino acids. Trimming took 2 bases from V and 3 from J; bases not matched to a gene: 6. CDR1 is MNHEY and CDR2 is SVGAGI in the germline V gene. CDR3 DNA sequence: TGTGCCAGCAGTTACGCACTAGGGACAGGGGGCTACGAGCAGTACTTC. It encodes CASSYALGTGGYEQYF.

This clone was picked up one time. Here the CDR3 reads CASSLSPNALQQAQHF. DNA of the CDR3: TGTGCCAGCAGTTTAAGCCCGAATGCCCTTCAGCAGGCCCAGCATTTT. The V call is TRBV27, the J call TRBJ1-5; D not resolved. With 2 bases removed from V and 11 bases from J, the gap between germline ends came to 22 bases. This CDR3 is 16 amino acids long. Germline CDR1 and CDR2: MNHEY and SMNVEV (reference sequence).

This clone has only a few counts. The chain recombines TRBV15 with TRBJ1-1; D is perhaps TRBD1 (5 bases). Germline V gene data show CDR1 as LNHNV and CDR2 as YYDKDF (reference sequence). Deletions cut 0 bases from V and 7 bases from J, with 6 bases between. This CDR3 is 12 amino acids long. CDR3 residues: CATSRDRGEAFF. The CDR3 DNA follows: TGTGCCACCAGCAGAGATAGGGGTGAAGCTTTCTTT.

This clone has a count of ten or more. J is TRBJ2-7 and V is TRBV29-1; D perhaps matches TRBD1 (6 bases). Trimming stripped 7 bases from V and 1 base from J, with 14 bases between. The CDR3 has 13 amino acids. Germline assignment: CDR1 SQVTM and CDR2 ANQGSEA. CDR3 nucleotides: TGCAGCGCCAAGAGAACAGGGTCCTACGAGCAGTACTTC. Translation: CSAKRTGSYEQYF.

The chain couples TRBV25-1 to TRBJ2-6; D not resolved. V was cut by 7 bases and J by 2 bases, with 3 bases left in between. The CDR3 consists of 12 residues. Looked up from germline, CDR1 is MGHDK and CDR2 is SYGVNS. Here the CDR3 DNA reads TGTGCCAGCACCGCTGGGGCCAACGTCCTGACTTTC. It specifies CASTAGANVLTF.

The rearrangement links TRBV27 to TRBJ1-2; 8 bases are a match to TRBD1. Germline CDR1 MNHEY, CDR2 SMNVEV (reference sequence). J lost 4 bases, V lost 1 base, and 5 bases had no gene match. The CDR3 runs to 15 residues. The CDR3 is CASSLLGTGSYGYTF. The CDR3 DNA follows: TGTGCCAGCAGTTTATTGGGGACAGGTTCCTATGGCTACACCTTC.